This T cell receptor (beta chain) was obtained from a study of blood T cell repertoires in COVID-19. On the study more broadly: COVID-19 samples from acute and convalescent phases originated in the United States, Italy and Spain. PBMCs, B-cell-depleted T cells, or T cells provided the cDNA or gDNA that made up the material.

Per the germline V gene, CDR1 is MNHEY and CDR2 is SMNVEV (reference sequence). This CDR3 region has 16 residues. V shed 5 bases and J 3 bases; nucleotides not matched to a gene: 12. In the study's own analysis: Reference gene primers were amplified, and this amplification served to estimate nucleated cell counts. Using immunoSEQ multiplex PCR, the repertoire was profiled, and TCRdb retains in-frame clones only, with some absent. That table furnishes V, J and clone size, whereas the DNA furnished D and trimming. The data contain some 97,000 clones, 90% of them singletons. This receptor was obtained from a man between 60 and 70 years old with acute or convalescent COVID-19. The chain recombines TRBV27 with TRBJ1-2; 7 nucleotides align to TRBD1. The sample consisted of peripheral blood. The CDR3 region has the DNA TGTGCCAGCAGTCCCGCTCCCGGGACAGCGTACTATGGCTACACCTTC. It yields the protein CASSPAPGTAYYGYTF.